This TCR beta chain was captured in a study of T cell responses to AZD1222 COVID-19 vaccine. With regard to this clone: Its specificity is not known.

This CDR3 comprises 14 residues. The germline V gene encodes CDR1 KGHDR and CDR2 SFDVKD. With 5 bases clipped from V and 5 bases from J, the junction kept 7 bases outside the gene matches. General study findings and limits: Baseline antibody screening turned up just a handful of seropositive AZD1222 recipients. Donors were largely white British and mainly female; clonal diversity was possibly underestimated.

Clones were sequenced by immunoSEQ multiplex PCR, and TCRdb holds only the in-frame ones, with some missing. The top ten clones hold about 1.6% of a sample with roughly 130,000 clones, 80% to 90% of them seen once. V is TRBV24-1 and J is TRBJ1-1; the match to TRBD1 covers 7 bases. This material consisted of peripheral blood, taken on day 0 of AZD1222 vaccination. This receptor was taken from an adult in good health. This chain's CDR3 is CATSGTGEGTEAFF. The CDR3 DNA is TGTGCCACCAGTGGGACAGGCGAGGGGACTGAAGCTTTCTTT.